This T cell receptor (beta chain) emerged from a study of blood T cell repertoires in COVID-19. Whole-study context: Collection of acute and convalescent COVID-19 samples took place in the United States, Italy and Spain. PBMCs, B-cell-depleted T cells, or T cells provided the cDNA or gDNA that made up the material.

Study processing details: Amplification of reference gene primers provided the estimated nucleated cell counts. Produced via immunoSEQ multiplex PCR; TCRdb's table is partial and in-frame only. V and J calls and clone size come straight from that table; D and trimming were deduced from the DNA. The sample holds some 200,000 clones, roughly 82% seen once. The CDR3 covers 15 residues. Looked up from germline, CDR1 is LGHNT and CDR2 is FRNRAP. V was shortened by 2 bases and J by 4 bases, with 12 bases between the two germline ends. V and J are TRBV12-5 and TRBJ1-3; D unresolved. The clonotype comes from a human donor in a cohort sampled during active COVID-19. The sequencing input was peripheral blood. CDR3 amino acids: CASGLFALRGNTIYF. The CDR3, as DNA: TGTGCTAGTGGTTTGTTTGCGCTCAGGGGAAACACCATATATTTT.